This is a list of T cell receptor beta chains from one sample in a study of blood T cell repertoires in COVID-19. Sequencing used immunoSEQ multiplex PCR; TCRdb keeps in-frame clones, though not all of them. Here the sample spans 30,000 to 40,000 clones, around 77% being singletons. Input material: peripheral blood. The receptors were gathered from a human donor in a cohort sampled during active COVID-19. The CDR3 runs from the conserved cysteine through the conserved F or W. The D gene is left open where the match is weak. Rows give clone size only sometimes, using once, few, many, or a class for an expanded clone.

v_call	j_call	d_call	clone_size	cdr3_aa	cdr3_nt
TRBV10-3	TRBJ2-3	NA	NA	CAISDVGEGTDTQYF	TGTGCCATCAGTGATGTGGGGGAGGGCACAGATACGCAGTATTTT
TRBV6-1	TRBJ1-2	NA	medium-sized	CASSEASTGLSYGYTF	TGTGCCAGCAGTGAAGCGTCTACCGGGTTAAGCTATGGCTACACCTTC
TRBV9	TRBJ2-5	TRBD1	NA	CASSGSGQPQETQYF	TGTGCCAGCAGCGGTTCGGGACAGCCCCAAGAGACCCAGTACTTC
TRBV3-1/TRBV3-2	TRBJ2-7	TRBD2	NA	CASSQVPSGGAYEQYF	TGTGCCAGCAGCCAAGTCCCTAGCGGGGGGGCGTACGAGCAGTACTTC
TRBV7-2	TRBJ1-2	NA	NA	CASSLAPGGAASGYTF	TGTGCCAGCAGCTTAGCCCCGGGGGGGGCGGCGAGTGGCTACACCTTC
TRBV15	TRBJ2-3	TRBD1	NA	CATSRGQGTGSDTQYF	TGTGCCACCAGCAGAGGACAGGGGACAGGGTCAGATACGCAGTATTTT
TRBV7-6	TRBJ1-4	TRBD1	NA	CASSLQTGGNEKLFF	TGTGCCAGCAGCTTACAGACAGGGGGTAATGAAAAACTGTTTTTT
TRBV24-1	TRBJ2-2	TRBD2	NA	CATSATSGNTGELFF	TGTGCCACCAGTGCCACTAGCGGAAACACCGGGGAGCTGTTTTTT
TRBV29-1	TRBJ1-1	TRBD1	NA	CSARQGGMNTEAFF	TGCAGCGCCCGACAGGGGGGAATGAACACTGAAGCTTTCTTT
TRBV30	TRBJ2-7	NA	once	CAWSFGHHYEQYF	TGTGCCTGGAGTTTCGGACACCACTACGAGCAGTACTTC
TRBV29-1	TRBJ1-3	NA	NA	CSVKGSKDTIYF	TGCAGCGTTAAGGGGTCCAAGGACACCATATATTTT
TRBV7-2	TRBJ1-2	NA	NA	CASSAQGGGAGYGYTF	TGTGCCAGCAGCGCCCAAGGTGGGGGGGCAGGCTATGGCTACACCTTC
TRBV12-3/TRBV12-4	TRBJ1-1	NA	once	CASVTAGDTEAFF	TGTGCCAGCGTCACCGCAGGGGACACTGAAGCTTTCTTT
TRBV7-2	TRBJ2-7	TRBD2	few	CASSLYRLTSGTYEQYF	TGTGCCAGCAGCTTGTATAGGCTGACTAGCGGGACCTACGAGCAGTACTTC
TRBV4-3	TRBJ1-6	TRBD1	NA	CASSQLTGGNSPLHF	TGCGCCAGCAGCCAACTGACAGGGGGTAATTCACCCCTCCACTTT
TRBV9	TRBJ1-4	TRBD1	NA	CASSVGTGNEKLFF	TGTGCCAGCAGCGTAGGGACAGGGAATGAAAAACTGTTTTTT
TRBV3-1/TRBV3-2	TRBJ2-7	TRBD1	NA	CASSPRDRGYEQYF	TGTGCCAGCAGCCCCAGGGACAGGGGCTACGAGCAGTACTTC
TRBV13	TRBJ2-5	NA	few	CASSPGPSNQETQYF	TGTGCCAGCAGTCCAGGGCCAAGTAATCAAGAGACCCAGTACTTC
TRBV25-1	TRBJ2-1	TRBD2	once	CASSDLNSGGEQFF	TGTGCCAGCAGTGACTTAAATAGCGGGGGTGAGCAGTTCTTC
TRBV19	TRBJ1-4	TRBD1	NA	CASRLGQGLNEKLFF	TGTGCCAGTAGACTGGGACAGGGCTTAAATGAAAAACTGTTTTTT
TRBV4-2	TRBJ2-7	NA	few	CASSQEEVGRWESYEQYF	TGTGCCAGCAGCCAAGAAGAGGTGGGCAGGTGGGAGTCCTACGAGCAGTACTTC
TRBV14	TRBJ1-1	TRBD1	NA	CASSQEVGQGDTEAFF	TGTGCCAGCAGCCAAGAAGTCGGACAGGGTGACACTGAAGCTTTCTTT
TRBV24-1	TRBJ2-7	TRBD2	NA	CATKSNPRTSGRGSYEQYF	TGTGCCACCAAGTCTAATCCCCGGACTAGCGGGAGGGGATCCTACGAGCAGTACTTC
TRBV6-1	TRBJ1-5	NA	once	CASSDGQGVLSLNQPQHF	TGTGCCAGCAGTGATGGGCAAGGGGTCCTCTCCCTTAATCAGCCCCAGCATTTT
TRBV9	TRBJ2-1	TRBD2	NA	CASNAGGSPYNEQFF	TGTGCCAGCAACGCGGGGGGCTCCCCATACAATGAGCAGTTCTTC
TRBV12-2	TRBJ2-3	NA	NA	CASRLARRGGTDTQYF	TGTGCAAGTCGCTTAGCTCGCAGGGGAGGCACAGATACGCAGTATTTT
TRBV7-9	TRBJ2-1	TRBD2	NA	CASSLVAGAYNEQFF	TGTGCCAGCAGCTTAGTAGCGGGGGCCTACAATGAGCAGTTCTTC
TRBV7-9	TRBJ1-1	NA	few	CASSLLSSGTEAFF	TGTGCCAGCAGCTTGTTGTCTTCGGGGACAGAAGCTTTCTTT
TRBV9	TRBJ2-5	NA	once	CASSSGQPYQETQYF	TGTGCCAGCAGTTCTGGACAGCCGTACCAAGAGACCCAGTACTTC
TRBV18	TRBJ1-1	NA	NA	CASSLQMGPTEAFF	TGTGCCAGCTCACTCCAGATGGGGCCCACTGAAGCTTTCTTT
TRBV27	TRBJ1-1	TRBD1	NA	CASSFRTGMNTEAFF	TGTGCCAGCAGTTTTAGGACAGGTATGAACACTGAAGCTTTCTTT
TRBV12-3/TRBV12-4	TRBJ2-1	NA	NA	CASRKTSSNEQFF	TGTGCCAGCAGGAAGACTAGTTCCAATGAGCAGTTCTTC
TRBV7-8	TRBJ1-2	TRBD1	once	CASRLDRVTGYTF	TGTGCCAGCAGGCTGGACAGGGTGACTGGCTACACCTTC